This record looks at one TCR beta chain sequence and its context. The antigen is not known. Sequence at one end of the junction differs from germline and may be a read error. The identical CDR3 is also encoded by other nucleotide sequences in the sample. CDR1 is SEHNR, CDR2 FQNEAQ, per germline (reference sequence). This CDR3 spans 18 amino acids. This entry belongs to a study of cytomegalovirus exposure and HLA in healthy donors. Broader study findings: Both high specificity and high sensitivity reportedly marked the classifier's diagnosis of cytomegalovirus status.

A multiplex PCR was run with 60 Vbeta primers and 13 Jbeta primers. Some clones are missing from TCRdb's copy, which holds only in-frame ones; the method was immunoSEQ multiplex PCR. The sample carries under 200,000 clones, 75% to 85% recorded once. Every donor was a healthy person donating bone marrow. This sequence originates from a woman aged 45-65 years in good health and CMV-seronegative. Specimen: PBMCs. This chain connects TRBV7-9 to TRBJ1-6; D unresolved. CDR3 loop: CASSSPDPRSPGNSPLHF. The DNA for the CDR3 is TGTGCCAGCAGCTCCCCGGACCCAAGGAGCCCGGGAAATTCCCCCCTCCACTTT.